These 5 T cell receptor beta chains were sequenced from one sample in a study of Ad26.COV2.S vaccination and SARS-CoV-2 variants. Treatment denoted: some 20 received Ad26.COV2.S at low or high dose, single or two shots; about 5 received placebo; per-sample allocation not given. Sampling occurred on day 63 after the first vaccine or placebo injection. Clones were sequenced by immunoSEQ multiplex PCR, and TCRdb holds only the in-frame ones, with some missing. The sample has 400,000 to 450,000 clones; less than 95% are singletons. The specimen was peripheral blood, collected in a trial of Ad26.COV2.S vaccine versus placebo. These TCRs come from a person aged 18-65 years who received the Ad26.COV2.S COVID-19 vaccine or a placebo.

On this clone: Other DNA sequences in the sample encode the same CDR3. The gene calls are TRBV9 and TRBJ2-1; D is undetermined. With 0 bases removed from V and 4 bases from J, the gap between germline ends came to 5 bases. The CDR3 totals 13 residues. The germline CDR1 and CDR2 sequences are SGDLS and YYNGEE. CDR3 in amino acids: CASSVGRYNEQFF. In DNA, the CDR3 is TGTGCCAGCAGCGTAGGGCGATACAATGAGCAGTTCTTC.

This clone was seen once. This chain joins TRBV11-2 and TRBJ2-5, with TRBD1 matching over 9 bases. The CDR3 extends over 18 amino acids. V was pared by 0 bases and J by 7 bases, with 15 bases of the junction left unmatched. Germline CDR1 SGHAT, CDR2 FQNNGV. As DNA, the CDR3 is TGTGCCAGCAGCTTAGAAGCGGCCTACAGGGGGCTAGGGACGACCCAGTACTTC. Residues: CASSLEAAYRGLGTTQYF.

The J gene is TRBJ2-4, the V gene TRBV19, with D possibly being TRBD1 (6 bases). This CDR3 is built from 15 residues. Germline lookup yields CDR1 LNHDA and CDR2 SQIVND (reference sequence). Trimming left V 2 bases short and J 6 bases short, with 14 bases between. CDR3 DNA sequence: TGTGCCAGTAGTATATTAAGGACAGATACAAACATTCAGTACTTC. Protein product: CASSILRTDTNIQYF.

The chain joins TRBV18 to TRBJ2-2, with 9 positions matching TRBD1. This CDR3 contains 16 residues. Per germline, CDR1 KGHSH and CDR2 LQKENI. The ends lost 2 bases at V and 4 bases at J; junction bases unmatched: 5. As DNA, the CDR3 is TGTGCCAGCTCACCAAGCCGGACAGGGGCCACCGGGGAGCTGTTTTTT. Residues: CASSPSRTGATGELFF.

Only one count was recorded for this clone. The V and J genes are TRBV5-1 and TRBJ2-3, with 7 bases identical to TRBD2. The junction had 11 bases not matched to a gene; V was cut back by 4 bases and J by 0 bases. The CDR3 totals 17 residues. In germline, CDR1 is SGHRS, CDR2 YFSETQ. For the CDR3, the DNA is TGCGCCAGCAGCCCGCCGATAGTGCGGGAGAGCACAGATACGCAGTATTTT. It translates to CASSPPIVRESTDTQYF.